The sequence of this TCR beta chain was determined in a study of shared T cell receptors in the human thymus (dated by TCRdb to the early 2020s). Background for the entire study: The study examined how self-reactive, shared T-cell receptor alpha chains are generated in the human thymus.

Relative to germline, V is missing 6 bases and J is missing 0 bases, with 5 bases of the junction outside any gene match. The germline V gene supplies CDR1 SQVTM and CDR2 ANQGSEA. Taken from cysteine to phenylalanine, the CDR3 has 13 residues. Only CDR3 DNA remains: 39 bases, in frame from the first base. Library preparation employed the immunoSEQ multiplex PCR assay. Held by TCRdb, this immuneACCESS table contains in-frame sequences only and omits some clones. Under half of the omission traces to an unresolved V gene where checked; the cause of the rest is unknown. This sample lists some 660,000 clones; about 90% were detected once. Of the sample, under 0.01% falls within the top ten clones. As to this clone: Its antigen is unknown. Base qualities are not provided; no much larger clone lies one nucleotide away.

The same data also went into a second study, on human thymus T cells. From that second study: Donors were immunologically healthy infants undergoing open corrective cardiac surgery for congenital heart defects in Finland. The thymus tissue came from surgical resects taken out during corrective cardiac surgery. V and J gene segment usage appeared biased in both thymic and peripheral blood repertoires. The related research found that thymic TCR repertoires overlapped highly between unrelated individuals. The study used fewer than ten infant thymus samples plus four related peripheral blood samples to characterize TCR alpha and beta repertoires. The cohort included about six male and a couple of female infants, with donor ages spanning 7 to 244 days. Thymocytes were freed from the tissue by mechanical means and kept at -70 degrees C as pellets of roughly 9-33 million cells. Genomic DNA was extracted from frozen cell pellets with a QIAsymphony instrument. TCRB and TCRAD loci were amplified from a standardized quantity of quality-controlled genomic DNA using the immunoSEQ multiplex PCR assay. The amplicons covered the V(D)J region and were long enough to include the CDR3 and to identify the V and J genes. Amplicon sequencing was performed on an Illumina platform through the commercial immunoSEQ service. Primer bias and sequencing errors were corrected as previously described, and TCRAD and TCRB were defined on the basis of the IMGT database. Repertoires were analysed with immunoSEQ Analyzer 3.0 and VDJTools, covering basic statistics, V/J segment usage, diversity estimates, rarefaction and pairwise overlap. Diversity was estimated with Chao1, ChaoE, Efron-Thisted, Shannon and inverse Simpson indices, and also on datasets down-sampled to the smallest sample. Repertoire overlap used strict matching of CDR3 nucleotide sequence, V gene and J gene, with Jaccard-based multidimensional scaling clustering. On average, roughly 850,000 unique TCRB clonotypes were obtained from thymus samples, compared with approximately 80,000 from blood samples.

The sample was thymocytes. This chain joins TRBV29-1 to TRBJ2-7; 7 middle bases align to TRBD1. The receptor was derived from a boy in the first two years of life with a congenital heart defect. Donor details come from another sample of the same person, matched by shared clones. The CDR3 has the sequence CSVATGSSYEQYF. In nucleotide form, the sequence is TGCAGCGTGGCGACAGGGAGCTCCTACGAGCAGTACTTC.